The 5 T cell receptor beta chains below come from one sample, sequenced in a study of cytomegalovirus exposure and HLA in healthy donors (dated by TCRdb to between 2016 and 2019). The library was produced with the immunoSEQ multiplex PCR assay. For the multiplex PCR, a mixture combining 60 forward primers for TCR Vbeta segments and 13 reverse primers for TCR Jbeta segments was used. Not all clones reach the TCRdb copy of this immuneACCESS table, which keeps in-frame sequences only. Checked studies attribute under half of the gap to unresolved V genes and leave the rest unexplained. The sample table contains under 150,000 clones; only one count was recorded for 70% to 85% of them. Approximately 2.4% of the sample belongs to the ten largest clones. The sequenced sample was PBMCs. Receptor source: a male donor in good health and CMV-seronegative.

CDR3 coding DNA: TGCGCCAGCAGCCAAGAAGGGAACAGGGGGGGAAACACCATATATTTT. It specifies CASSQEGNRGGNTIYF. This chain joins TRBV4-3 and TRBJ1-3; 8 bases line up with TRBD1. The CDR3 is 16 amino acids. Germline values: CDR1 LGHNA, CDR2 YSLEER. J was trimmed by 4 bases and V by 0 bases; bases with no gene match: 5.

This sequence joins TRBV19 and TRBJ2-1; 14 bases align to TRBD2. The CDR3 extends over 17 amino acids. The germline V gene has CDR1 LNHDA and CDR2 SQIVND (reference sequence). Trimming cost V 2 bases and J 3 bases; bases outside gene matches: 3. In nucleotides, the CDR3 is TGTGCCAGTAGTATATGGGGACTAGCGGGAGACTACAATGAGCAGTTCTTC. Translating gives CASSIWGLAGDYNEQFF.

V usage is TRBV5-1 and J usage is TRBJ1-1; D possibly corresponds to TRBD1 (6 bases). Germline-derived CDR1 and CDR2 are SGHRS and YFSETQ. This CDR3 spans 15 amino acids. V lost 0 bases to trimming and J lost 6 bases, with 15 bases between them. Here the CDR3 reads CASSLEPGAGSEAFF. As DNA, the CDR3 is TGCGCCAGCAGCTTGGAACCAGGGGCTGGATCTGAAGCTTTCTTT.

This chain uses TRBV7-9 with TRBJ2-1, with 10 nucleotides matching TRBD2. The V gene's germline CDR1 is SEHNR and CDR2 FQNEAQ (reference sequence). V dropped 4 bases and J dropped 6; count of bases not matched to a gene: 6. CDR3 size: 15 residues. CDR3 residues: CASSWGLASGNEQFF. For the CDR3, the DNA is TGTGCCAGCAGCTGGGGACTAGCGTCGGGCAATGAGCAGTTCTTC.

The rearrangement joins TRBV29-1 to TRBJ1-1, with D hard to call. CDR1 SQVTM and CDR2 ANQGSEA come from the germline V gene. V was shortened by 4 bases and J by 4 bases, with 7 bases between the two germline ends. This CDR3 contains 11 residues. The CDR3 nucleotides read TGCAGCGTTGTTGAGGGCACTGAAGCTTTCTTT. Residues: CSVVEGTEAFF.